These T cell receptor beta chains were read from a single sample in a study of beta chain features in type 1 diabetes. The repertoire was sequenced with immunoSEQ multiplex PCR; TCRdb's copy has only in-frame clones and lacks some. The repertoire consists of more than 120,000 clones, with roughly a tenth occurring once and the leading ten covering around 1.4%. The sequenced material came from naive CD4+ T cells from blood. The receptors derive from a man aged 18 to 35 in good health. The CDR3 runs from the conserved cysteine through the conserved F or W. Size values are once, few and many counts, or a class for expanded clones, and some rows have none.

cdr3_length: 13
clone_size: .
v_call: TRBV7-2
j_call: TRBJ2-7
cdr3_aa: CASSTTGGYEQYF

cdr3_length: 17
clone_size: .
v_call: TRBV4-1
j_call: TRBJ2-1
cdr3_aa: CASSQDLRAGGYNEQFF

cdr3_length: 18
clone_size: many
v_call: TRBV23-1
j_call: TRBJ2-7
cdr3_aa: CASSQESTGAQSTVEQYF

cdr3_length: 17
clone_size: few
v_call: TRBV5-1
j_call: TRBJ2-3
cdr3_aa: CASSLARTGLEQDTQYF

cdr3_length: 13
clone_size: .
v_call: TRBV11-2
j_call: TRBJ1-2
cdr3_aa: CASSLGAQTGDTF

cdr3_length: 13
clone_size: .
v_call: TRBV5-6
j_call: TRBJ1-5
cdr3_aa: CASSLGVAGAQHF

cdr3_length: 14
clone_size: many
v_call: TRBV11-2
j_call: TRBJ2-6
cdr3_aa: CASRDRAGANVLTF

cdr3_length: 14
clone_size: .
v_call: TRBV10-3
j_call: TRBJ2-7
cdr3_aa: CAIMAGTGGYEQYF

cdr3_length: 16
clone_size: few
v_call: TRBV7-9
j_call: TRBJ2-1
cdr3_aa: CASSLGTGGAYNEQFF

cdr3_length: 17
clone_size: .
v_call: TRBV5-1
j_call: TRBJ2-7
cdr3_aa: CASSLRTSGGATYEQYF

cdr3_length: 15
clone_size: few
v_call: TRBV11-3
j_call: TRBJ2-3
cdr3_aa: CASSATGGSTDTQYF

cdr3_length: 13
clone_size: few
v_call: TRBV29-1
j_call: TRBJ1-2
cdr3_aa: CSVVGSSNYGYTF

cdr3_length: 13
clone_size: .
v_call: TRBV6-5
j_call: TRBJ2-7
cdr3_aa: CASGDRSFDEQYF

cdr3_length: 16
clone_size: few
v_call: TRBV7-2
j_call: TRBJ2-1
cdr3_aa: CASSPPVLGRHDEQFF

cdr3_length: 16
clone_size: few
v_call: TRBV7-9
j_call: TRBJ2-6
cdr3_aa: CASSLTGYSGANVLTF

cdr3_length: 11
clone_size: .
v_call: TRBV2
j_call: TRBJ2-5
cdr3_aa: CASRNWETQYF

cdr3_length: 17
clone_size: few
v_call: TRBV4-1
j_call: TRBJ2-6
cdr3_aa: CASSQFQSGAGANVLTF

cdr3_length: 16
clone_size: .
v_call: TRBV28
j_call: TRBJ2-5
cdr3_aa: CASSFSGGGGQETQYF

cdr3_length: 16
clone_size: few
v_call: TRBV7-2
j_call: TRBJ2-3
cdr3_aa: CASSLTAVPSTDTQYF

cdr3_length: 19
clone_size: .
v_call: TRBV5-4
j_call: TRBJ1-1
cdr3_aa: CASSLDGPAAGGSNTEAFF

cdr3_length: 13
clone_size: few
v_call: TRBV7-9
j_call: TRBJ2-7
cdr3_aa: CASSPPGGYEQYF

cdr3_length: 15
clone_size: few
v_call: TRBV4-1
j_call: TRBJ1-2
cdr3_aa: CASSLSGEANYGYTF

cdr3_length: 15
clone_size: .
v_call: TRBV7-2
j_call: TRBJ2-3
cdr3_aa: CASSFQRGRIDTQYF

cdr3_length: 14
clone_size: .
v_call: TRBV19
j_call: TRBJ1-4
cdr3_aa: CASIGGATNEKLFF

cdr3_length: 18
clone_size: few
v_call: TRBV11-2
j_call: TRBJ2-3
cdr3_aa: CASSLEPTGYDSTDTQYF

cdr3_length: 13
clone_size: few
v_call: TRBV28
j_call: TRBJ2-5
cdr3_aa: CASSLGGVETQYF

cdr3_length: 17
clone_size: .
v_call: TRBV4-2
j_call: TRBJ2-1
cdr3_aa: CASSPSAQEDYYNEQFF

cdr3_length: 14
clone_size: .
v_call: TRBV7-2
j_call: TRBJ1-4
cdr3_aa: CASSLGSNNEKLFF

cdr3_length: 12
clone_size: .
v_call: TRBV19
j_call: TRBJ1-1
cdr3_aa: CASGQGDTEAFF

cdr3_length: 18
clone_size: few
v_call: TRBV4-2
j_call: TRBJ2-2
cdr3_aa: CASSQDVLAGGRTGELFF

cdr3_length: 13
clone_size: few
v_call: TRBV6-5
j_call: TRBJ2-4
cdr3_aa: CASSRDRVDIQYF

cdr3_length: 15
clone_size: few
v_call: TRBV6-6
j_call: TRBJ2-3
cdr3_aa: CASSQPGQGKDTQYF

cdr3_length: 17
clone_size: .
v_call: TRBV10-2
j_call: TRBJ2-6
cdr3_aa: CASSMDRNPSGANVLTF

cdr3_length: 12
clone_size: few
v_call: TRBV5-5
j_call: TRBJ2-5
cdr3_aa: CASSLEPETQYF

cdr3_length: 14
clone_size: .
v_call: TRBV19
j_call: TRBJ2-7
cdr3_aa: CASSIARETYEQYF

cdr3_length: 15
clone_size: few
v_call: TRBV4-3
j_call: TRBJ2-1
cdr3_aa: CASSQDRGLTSPQFF

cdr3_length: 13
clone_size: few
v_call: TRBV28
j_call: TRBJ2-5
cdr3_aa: CASSATGVETQYF

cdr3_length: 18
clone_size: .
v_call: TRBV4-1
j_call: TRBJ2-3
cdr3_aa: CASSPPGVTSGGTDTQYF

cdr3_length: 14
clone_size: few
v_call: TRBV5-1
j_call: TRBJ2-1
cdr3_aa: CASSSDRGGNEQFF

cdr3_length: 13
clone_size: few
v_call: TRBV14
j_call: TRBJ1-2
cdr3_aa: CASSPGTFYGYTF

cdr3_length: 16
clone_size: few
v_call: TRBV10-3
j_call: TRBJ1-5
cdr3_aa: CAISERTGLGNQPQHF

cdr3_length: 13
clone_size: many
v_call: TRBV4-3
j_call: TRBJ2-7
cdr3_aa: CASSQGASYEQYF

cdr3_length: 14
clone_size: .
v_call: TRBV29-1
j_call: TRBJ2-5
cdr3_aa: CSVYSGGTQETQYF

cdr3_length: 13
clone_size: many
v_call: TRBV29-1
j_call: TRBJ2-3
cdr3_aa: CSVEERVLDTQYF

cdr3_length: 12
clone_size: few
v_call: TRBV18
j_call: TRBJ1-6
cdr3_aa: CASSTDRGDFHF

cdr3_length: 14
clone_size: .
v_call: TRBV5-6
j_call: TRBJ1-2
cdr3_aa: CASSWDREFYGYTF

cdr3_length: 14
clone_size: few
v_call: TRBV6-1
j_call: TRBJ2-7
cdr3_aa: CASTWDRLSYEQYF

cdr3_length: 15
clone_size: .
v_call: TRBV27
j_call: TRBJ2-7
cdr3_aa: CASSQPGTGVYEQYF

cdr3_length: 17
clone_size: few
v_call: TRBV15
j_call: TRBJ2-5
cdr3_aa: CATSRDNTRGGQETQYF

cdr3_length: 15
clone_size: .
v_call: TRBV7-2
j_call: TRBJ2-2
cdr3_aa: CASSQQGGDTGELFF

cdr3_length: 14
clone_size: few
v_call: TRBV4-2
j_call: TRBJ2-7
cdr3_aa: CASSLDRGPREQYF

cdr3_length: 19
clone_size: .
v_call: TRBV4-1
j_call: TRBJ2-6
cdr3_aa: CASSQGRSRGLSGANVLTF

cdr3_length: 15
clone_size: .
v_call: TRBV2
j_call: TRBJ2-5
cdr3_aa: CASSPGQGGWETQYF

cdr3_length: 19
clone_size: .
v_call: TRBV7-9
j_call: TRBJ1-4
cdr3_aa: CASSAFFDWTGATNEKLFF

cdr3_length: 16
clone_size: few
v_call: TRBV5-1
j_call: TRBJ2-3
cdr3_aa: CASRPLAGGVGDTQYF

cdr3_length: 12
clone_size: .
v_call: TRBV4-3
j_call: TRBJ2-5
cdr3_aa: CASSLPGGDQYF

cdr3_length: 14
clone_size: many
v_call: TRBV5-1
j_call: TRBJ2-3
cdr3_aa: CASSLGQDADTQYF